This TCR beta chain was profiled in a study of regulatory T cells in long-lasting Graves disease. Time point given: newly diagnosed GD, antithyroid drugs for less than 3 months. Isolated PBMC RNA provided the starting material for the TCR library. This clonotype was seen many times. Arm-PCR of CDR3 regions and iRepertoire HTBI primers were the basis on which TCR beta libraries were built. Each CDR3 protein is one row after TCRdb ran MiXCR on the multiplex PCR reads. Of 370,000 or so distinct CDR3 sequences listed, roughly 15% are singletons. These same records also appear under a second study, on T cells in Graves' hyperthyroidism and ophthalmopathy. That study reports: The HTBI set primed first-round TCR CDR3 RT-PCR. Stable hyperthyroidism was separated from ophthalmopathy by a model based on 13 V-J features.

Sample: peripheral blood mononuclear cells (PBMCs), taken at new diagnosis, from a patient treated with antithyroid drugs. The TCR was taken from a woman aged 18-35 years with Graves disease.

The CDR3 protein is CASSPGSSYEQYF. The CDR3 nucleotides read TGTGCCAGCAGTCCCGGGTCCTCCTACGAGCAGTACTTC. The chain joins TRBV13 to TRBJ2-7; unclear D gene. This CDR3 has 13 residues. From germline, CDR1 is PRHDT and CDR2 FYEKMQ (reference sequence). V was cut by 6 bases and J by 0 bases, with 9 bases left in between.